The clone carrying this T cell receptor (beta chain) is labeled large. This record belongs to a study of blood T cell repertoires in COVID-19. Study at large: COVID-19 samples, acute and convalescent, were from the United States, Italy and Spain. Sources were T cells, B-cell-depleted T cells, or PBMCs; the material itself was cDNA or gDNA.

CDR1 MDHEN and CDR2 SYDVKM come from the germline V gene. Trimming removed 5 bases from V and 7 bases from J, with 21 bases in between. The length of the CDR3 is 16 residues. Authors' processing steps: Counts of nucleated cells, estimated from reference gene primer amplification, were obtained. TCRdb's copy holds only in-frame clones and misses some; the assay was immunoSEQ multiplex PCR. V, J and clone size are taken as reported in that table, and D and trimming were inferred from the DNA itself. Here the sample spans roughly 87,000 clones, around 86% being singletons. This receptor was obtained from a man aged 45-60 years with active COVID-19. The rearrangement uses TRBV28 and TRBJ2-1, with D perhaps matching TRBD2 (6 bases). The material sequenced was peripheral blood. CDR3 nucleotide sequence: TGTGCCAGCAGTCTCCCCCTGACGGCGGGAACTAATGAGCAGTTCTTC. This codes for CASSLPLTAGTNEQFF.